The clone carrying this T cell receptor beta chain has a count of ten or more. TCRdb analysed the 5' RACE reads with MiXCR anew, one entry per CDR3 protein. Here the sample spans some 150,000 distinct CDR3 sequences, 11% being singletons. These data are taken from a study of CD8 T cells in ankylosing spondylitis. CDR3 length: 13 residues. Germline V gene sequence: CDR1 SGHAT, CDR2 FQNNGV. Deletions cut 3 bases from V and 6 bases from J, with 11 bases between. The clonotype comes from a female donor with ankylosing spondylitis or in good health (not recorded which). Input material: blood, either unsorted or a sorted T cell fraction (not recorded which). The chain combines TRBV11-2 with TRBJ1-2, with D unresolved. CDR3 amino acids: CASSLVGIHGYTF. As DNA, the CDR3 is TGTGCCAGCAGCTTGGTGGGGATCCATGGCTACACCTTC.